The clone carrying this T cell receptor beta chain was seen just once. Its antigen remains unknown. The data originate from a study of T cell responses to AZD1222 COVID-19 vaccine. Study findings and constraints: The CD4 TCRs associated with vaccination extended across spike and predominated at 160-218 and 743-854.

This CDR3 spans 15 amino acids. CDR1 and CDR2 (germline): LNHNV, YYDKDF (reference sequence). Between the trimmed V and J ends, which lost 5 bases and 1 base, there was a span of 9 bases. Sequencing was performed with immunoSEQ multiplex PCR; in TCRdb, only in-frame clones are kept and a portion is missing. The top ten clones hold about 7.8% of a sample with roughly 120,000 clones, around 90% of them seen once. The sequencing used peripheral blood, collected on day 0 of AZD1222 vaccination. This clonotype was obtained from an adult in good health. This rearrangement joins TRBV15 to TRBJ1-6, with D tentatively TRBD1 (5 bases). The CDR3 sequence is CATSGGESYNSPLHF. As DNA, the CDR3 is TGTGCCACCAGCGGGGGAGAATCCTATAATTCACCCCTCCACTTT.